The rows below give T cell receptor beta chains drawn from one sample of a study of graft-versus-host responses after intestinal transplantation. The data were produced by immunoSEQ multiplex PCR, yet TCRdb's version contains in-frame clones alone and is incomplete. The data show about 85,000 clones, around 93% seen once. No antigen is known for these receptors. The source material was unstimulated CD8+ T cells sorted from spleen or lymph node cells, sampled before transplant. All receptors derive from a human donor who was the organ donor for an intestinal transplant. The conserved cysteine and the conserved F or W are not part of the CDR3 here. D genes are given only for firm matches. Where a row states a size, it is once, few, many or the class of an expanded clone; other rows omit it.

TRBJ2-1 | NA | TRBV4-1 | NA | ASSQEGVGLYNEQF
TRBJ1-1 | once | TRBV7-2 | NA | ASSDRPLHRSEAF
TRBJ2-3 | once | TRBV19 | TRBD2 | ASTMGGLAGADTQY
TRBJ1-2 | once | TRBV30 | NA | AWSVALGGGYT
NA | NA | TRBV11-3 | NA | ASSLDFEQY
TRBJ1-4 | NA | TRBV4-2 | NA | ASSHQGSGEKLF
TRBJ2-7 | NA | TRBV28 | NA | ASSLLRTTISYEQY
TRBJ1-1 | NA | TRBV7-9 | NA | ASSLGQANTEAF
TRBJ2-5 | NA | TRBV15 | NA | ATSRTGSETQY
TRBJ2-2 | NA | TRBV25-1 | NA | ASSGSWAGDTGELF
TRBJ2-1 | NA | TRBV2 | NA | ASSEIYNEQF
TRBJ2-1 | NA | TRBV2 | NA | ASSLALRRGQF
TRBJ2-7 | few | TRBV7-9 | NA | ASSMGERAHYEQY
TRBJ2-1 | NA | TRBV6-1 | NA | ASSERGGTYNEQF
TRBJ2-7 | NA | TRBV28 | NA | ASSALMGTYEQY
TRBJ2-7 | once | TRBV6-1 | NA | ASPLGREQY
TRBJ1-5 | NA | TRBV27 | NA | ASSEPGSNQPQH
TRBJ2-7 | once | TRBV29-1 | NA | SVDAGEESYEQY
TRBJ1-1 | NA | TRBV19 | TRBD1 | ASSPWTGGTEAF
TRBJ2-7 | NA | TRBV19 | NA | ASSIVSGKVYEQY
TRBJ1-1 | NA | TRBV11-2 | NA | ASSFQGLATEAF
TRBJ2-1 | NA | TRBV11-2 | TRBD2 | ASSLHAGGLYNEQF
TRBJ2-3 | once | TRBV4-1 | NA | ASSQVLLTSTDTQY
TRBJ2-7 | NA | TRBV4-1 | TRBD1 | ASSQGTGDSYEQY
TRBJ2-1 | NA | TRBV7-6 | NA | ASSSTTDPYNEQF
TRBJ2-2 | NA | TRBV19 | NA | ASSTDAGELF
TRBJ1-3 | NA | TRBV9 | NA | ASSQGHDGNTIY
TRBJ2-2 | NA | TRBV10-2 | NA | ASSTSRNTGELF
TRBJ1-5 | NA | TRBV19 | NA | ASSLRGQPQH
TRBJ1-4 | NA | TRBV19 | NA | ASSLGHINEKLF
NA | NA | TRBV5-4 | TRBD1 | ASSLRQGEAYEQY
TRBJ2-7 | NA | TRBV4-1 | NA | ASSPRNFRDSTPYEQY
TRBJ2-1 | NA | TRBV7-9 | NA | ASSPIQVRDNEQF
TRBJ2-7 | once | TRBV29-1 | NA | SAADAGKGYEQY
TRBJ2-2 | NA | TRBV2 | NA | ASSETLLASNTGELF
TRBJ2-7 | few | TRBV7-6 | NA | ASSLPLTRGEQY
TRBJ1-1 | NA | TRBV5-1 | NA | ASSDSGAGTEAF
TRBJ2-1 | NA | TRBV6-1 | TRBD2 | ASSLAGYTYNEQF
TRBJ1-2 | few | TRBV2 | TRBD1 | ASREQGARRGYT
TRBJ2-7 | NA | TRBV19 | NA | ASMGVSEQY
TRBJ1-4 | NA | TRBV7-6 | TRBD1 | ASSAGQVHGEKLF
TRBJ2-7 | once | TRBV5-6 | TRBD1 | ASSLAGTVNSYEQY
TRBJ2-7 | NA | TRBV7-3 | NA | ASSLLSGEQY
TRBJ1-3 | NA | TRBV9 | NA | ASSVSGSSGNTIY
TRBJ1-5 | NA | TRBV6-6 | NA | ATKGTGNQPQH
TRBJ2-1 | NA | TRBV19 | NA | ASSMAAYNEQF
TRBJ1-1 | NA | TRBV7-9 | NA | ASSLAGYREGTEAF
TRBJ2-1 | NA | TRBV29-1 | TRBD2 | SVWWASGNEQF
TRBJ2-5 | NA | TRBV5-4 | TRBD1 | ASSLWTGVETQY
TRBJ2-7 | NA | TRBV11-1 | NA | ASSLARGADYEQY
TRBJ1-5 | NA | TRBV10-2 | NA | ASSEMGGTQPQH
TRBJ2-7 | once | TRBV18 | TRBD1 | ASSWTGINEQY
TRBJ2-2 | NA | TRBV18 | TRBD2 | ASSPSSGSNTGELF
TRBJ2-3 | NA | TRBV5-4 | NA | ASSSQDTQY
TRBJ1-2 | NA | TRBV25-1 | NA | ASSDRSYYGYT
NA | NA | TRBV14 | NA | ASSQVGYEQY
TRBJ2-5 | NA | TRBV5-6 | NA | ASSGVGQETQY
TRBJ1-1 | once | TRBV29-1 | NA | TDLRGLEAF
TRBJ2-7 | NA | TRBV4-1 | TRBD2 | ASSTRPGTSVNYEQY
TRBJ1-6 | once | TRBV27 | TRBD1 | ASSLRTGFNSPLH